This T cell receptor (beta chain) appears in the sequencing data of a study of T cells in Graves' hyperthyroidism and ophthalmopathy. CDR1 is LNHNV and CDR2 is YYDKDF in the germline V gene (reference sequence). Deletions cut 3 bases from V and 6 bases from J, with 11 bases between. The CDR3 contains 13 residues. TCR beta CDR3 regions were amplified from RNA transcripts. TCR CDR3 underwent first-round RT-PCR with the HTBI primer set. MiXCR, run by TCRdb on the multiplex PCR reads, gives a single entry per CDR3 protein. This table has approximately 520,000 distinct CDR3 sequences, around a quarter appearing once. This clonotype was counted ten times or more.

The sample taken for sequencing was blood. The TCR was taken from a woman in her twenties or thirties with Graves' ophthalmopathy. The chain links TRBV15 to TRBJ1-1; no clear D gene. The CDR3 coding sequence is TGTGCCACCAGCAGCCCCCCTCGGGCTGAAGCTTTCTTT. Encoded protein: CATSSPPRAEAFF.